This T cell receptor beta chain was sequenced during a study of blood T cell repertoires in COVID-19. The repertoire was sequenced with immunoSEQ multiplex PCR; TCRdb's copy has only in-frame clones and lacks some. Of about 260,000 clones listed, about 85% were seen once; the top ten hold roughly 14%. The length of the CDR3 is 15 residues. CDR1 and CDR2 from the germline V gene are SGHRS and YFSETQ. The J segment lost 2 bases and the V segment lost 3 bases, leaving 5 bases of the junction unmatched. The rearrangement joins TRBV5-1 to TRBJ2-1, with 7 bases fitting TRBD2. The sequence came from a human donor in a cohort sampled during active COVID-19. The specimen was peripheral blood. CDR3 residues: CASSWGGNPYNEQFF. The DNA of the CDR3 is TGCGCCAGCAGCTGGGGGGGAAATCCCTACAATGAGCAGTTCTTC.